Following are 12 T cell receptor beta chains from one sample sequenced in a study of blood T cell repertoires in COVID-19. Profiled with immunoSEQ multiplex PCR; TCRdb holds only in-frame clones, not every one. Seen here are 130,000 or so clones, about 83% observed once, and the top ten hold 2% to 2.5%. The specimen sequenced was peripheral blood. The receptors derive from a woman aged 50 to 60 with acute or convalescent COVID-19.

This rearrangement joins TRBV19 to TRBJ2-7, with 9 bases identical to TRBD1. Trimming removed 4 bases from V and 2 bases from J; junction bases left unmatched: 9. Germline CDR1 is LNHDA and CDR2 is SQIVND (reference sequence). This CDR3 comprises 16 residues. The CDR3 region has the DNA TGTGCCAGTAGTAAAGCCGGGACAGGGTCCCCCTACGAGCAGTACTTC. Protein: CASSKAGTGSPYEQYF.

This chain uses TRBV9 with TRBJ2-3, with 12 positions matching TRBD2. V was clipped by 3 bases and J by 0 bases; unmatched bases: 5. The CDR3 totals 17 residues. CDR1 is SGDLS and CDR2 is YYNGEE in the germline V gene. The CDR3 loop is CASSARLAGVSTDTQYF. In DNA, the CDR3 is TGTGCCAGCAGCGCCCGACTAGCGGGAGTTAGCACAGATACGCAGTATTTT.

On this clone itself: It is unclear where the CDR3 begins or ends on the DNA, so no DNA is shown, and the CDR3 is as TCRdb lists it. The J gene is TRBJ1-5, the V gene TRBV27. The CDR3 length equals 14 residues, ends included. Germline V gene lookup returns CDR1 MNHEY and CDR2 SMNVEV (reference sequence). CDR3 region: CASSSSGDFGPQHF.

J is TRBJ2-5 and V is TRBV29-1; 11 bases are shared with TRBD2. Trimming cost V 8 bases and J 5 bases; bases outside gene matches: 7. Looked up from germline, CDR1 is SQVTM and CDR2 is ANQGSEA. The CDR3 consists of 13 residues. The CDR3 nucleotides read TGCAGCCCCCGACTAGCGGGAAGGGAGACCCAGTACTTC. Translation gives CSPRLAGRETQYF.

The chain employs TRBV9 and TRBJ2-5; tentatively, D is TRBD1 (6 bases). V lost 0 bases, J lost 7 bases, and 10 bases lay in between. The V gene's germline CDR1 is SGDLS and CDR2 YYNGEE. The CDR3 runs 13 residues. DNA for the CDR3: TGTGCCAGCAGCGTAGGGACAGATGGGACCCAGTACTTC. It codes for CASSVGTDGTQYF.

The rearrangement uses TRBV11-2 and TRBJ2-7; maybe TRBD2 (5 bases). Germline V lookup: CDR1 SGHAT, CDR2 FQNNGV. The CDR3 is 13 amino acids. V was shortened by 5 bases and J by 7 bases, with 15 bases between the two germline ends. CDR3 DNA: TGTGCCAGCAGCCCCTGGACGGGATATGAGCAGTACTTC. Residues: CASSPWTGYEQYF.

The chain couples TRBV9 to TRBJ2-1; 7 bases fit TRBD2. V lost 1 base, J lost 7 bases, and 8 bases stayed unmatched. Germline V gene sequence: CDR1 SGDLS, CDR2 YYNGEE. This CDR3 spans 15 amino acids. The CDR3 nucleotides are TGTGCCAGCAGCGTATTTGGCGGGAGTGCGAATGAGCAGTTCTTC. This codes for CASSVFGGSANEQFF.

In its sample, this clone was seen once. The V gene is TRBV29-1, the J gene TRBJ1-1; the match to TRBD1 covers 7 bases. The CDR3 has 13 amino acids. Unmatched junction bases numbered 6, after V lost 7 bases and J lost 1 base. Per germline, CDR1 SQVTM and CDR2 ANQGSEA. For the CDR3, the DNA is TGCAGCGCTACAGGGGATGGGAACACTGAAGCTTTCTTT. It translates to CSATGDGNTEAFF.

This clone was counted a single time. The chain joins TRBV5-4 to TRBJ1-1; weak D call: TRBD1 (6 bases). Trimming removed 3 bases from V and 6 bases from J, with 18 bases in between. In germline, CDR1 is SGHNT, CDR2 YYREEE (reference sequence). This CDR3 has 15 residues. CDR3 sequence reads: CASSWAGGSSAEAFF. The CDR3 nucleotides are TGTGCCAGCAGCTGGGCGGGGGGCTCGTCGGCTGAAGCTTTCTTT.

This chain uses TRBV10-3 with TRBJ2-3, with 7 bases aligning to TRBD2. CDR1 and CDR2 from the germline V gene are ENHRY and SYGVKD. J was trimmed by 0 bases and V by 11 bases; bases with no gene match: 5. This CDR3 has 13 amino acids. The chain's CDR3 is CAFGGGSTDTQYF. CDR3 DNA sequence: TGTGCCTTTGGGGGGGGGAGCACAGATACGCAGTATTTT.

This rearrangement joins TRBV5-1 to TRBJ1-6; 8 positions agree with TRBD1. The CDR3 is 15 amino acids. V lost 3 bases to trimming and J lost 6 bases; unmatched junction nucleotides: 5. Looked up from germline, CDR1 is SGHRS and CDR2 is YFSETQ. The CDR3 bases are TGCGCCAGCAGCTCCCAGGGGGCGAGTAATTCACCCCTCCACTTT. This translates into CASSSQGASNSPLHF.

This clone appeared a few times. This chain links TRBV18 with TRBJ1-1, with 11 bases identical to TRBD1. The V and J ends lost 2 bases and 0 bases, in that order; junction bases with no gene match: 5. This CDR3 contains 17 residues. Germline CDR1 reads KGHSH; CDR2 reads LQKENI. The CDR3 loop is CASSPAGQGALNTEAFF. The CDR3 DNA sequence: TGTGCCAGCTCACCAGCTGGACAGGGGGCTCTGAACACTGAAGCTTTCTTT.